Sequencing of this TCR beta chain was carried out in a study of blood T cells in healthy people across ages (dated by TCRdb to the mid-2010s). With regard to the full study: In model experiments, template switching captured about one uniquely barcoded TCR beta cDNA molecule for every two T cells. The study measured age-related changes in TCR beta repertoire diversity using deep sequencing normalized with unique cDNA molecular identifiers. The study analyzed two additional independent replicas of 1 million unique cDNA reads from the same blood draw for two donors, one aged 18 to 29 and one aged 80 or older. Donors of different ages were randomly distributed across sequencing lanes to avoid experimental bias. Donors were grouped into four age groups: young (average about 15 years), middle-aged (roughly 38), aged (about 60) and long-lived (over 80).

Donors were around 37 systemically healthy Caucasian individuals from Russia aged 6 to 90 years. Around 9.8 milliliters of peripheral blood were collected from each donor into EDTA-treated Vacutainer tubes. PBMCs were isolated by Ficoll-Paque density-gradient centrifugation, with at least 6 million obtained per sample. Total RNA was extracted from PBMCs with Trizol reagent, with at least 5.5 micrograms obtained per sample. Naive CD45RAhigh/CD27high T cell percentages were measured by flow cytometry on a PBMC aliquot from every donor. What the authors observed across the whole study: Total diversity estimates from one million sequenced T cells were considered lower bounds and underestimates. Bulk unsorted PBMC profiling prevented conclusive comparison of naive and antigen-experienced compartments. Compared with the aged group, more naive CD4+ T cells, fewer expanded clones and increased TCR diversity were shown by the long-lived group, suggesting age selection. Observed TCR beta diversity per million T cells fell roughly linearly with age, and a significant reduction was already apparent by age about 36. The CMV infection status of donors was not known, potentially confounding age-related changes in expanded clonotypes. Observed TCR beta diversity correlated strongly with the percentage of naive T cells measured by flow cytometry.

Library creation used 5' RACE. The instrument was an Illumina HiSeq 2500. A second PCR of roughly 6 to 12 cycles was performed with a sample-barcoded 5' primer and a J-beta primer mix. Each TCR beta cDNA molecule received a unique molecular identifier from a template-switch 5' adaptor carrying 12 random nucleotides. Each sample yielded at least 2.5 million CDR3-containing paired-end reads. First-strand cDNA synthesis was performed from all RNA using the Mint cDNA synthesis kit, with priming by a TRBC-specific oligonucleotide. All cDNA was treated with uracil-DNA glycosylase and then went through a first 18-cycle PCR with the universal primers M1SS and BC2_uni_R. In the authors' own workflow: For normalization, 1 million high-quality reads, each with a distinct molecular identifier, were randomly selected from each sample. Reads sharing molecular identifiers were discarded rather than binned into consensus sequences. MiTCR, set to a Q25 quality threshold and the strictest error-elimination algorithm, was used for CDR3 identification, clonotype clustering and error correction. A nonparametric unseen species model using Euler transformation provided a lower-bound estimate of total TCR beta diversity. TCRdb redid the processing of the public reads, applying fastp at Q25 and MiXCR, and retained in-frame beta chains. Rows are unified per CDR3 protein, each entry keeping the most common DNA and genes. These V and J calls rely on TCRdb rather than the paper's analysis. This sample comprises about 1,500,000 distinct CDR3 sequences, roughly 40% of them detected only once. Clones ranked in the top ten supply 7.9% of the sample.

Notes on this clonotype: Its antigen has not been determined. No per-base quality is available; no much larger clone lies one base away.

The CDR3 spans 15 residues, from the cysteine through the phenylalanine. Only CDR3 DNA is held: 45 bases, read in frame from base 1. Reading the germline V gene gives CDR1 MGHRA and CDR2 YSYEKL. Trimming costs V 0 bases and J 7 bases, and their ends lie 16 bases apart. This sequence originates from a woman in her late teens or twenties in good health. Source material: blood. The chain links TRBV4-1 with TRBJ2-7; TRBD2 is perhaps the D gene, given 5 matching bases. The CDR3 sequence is CASSQDLGLYNEQYF. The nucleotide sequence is TGCGCCAGCAGCCAAGATCTAGGACTCTACAATGAGCAGTACTTC.